The next 16 T cell receptor beta chains were all read from a single sample in a study of cytomegalovirus exposure and HLA in healthy donors. Both 60 Vbeta primers and 13 Jbeta primers went into the PCR. The protocol was immunoSEQ multiplex PCR, while the TCRdb copy is restricted to in-frame clones and leaves out a portion. The table includes around 130,000 clones, about 8.5% detected once. Sample: PBMCs. The source is a middle-aged man in good health and CMV-seronegative.

This chain connects TRBV18 to TRBJ2-5, with 9 nucleotides matching TRBD1. Germline lookup yields CDR1 KGHSH and CDR2 LQKENI. V lost 5 bases and J lost 5; bases outside the gene matches: 6. The CDR3 extends over 14 amino acids. Here the CDR3 reads CASSYTGGAETQYF. DNA for the CDR3: TGTGCCAGCTCATACACAGGGGGCGCGGAGACCCAGTACTTC.

The rearrangement uses TRBV9 and TRBJ2-1; 9 bases agree with TRBD1. With V trimmed by 7 bases and J by 6 bases, 2 bases remained unmatched. Looked up from germline, CDR1 is SGDLS and CDR2 is YYNGEE. The CDR3 contains 12 residues. CDR3 DNA sequence: TGTGCCAGCGGACAGGGGCCCAATGAGCAGTTCTTC. Protein product: CASGQGPNEQFF.

The chain recombines TRBV12-5 with TRBJ1-1; TRBD1 matches at 7 bases. The J segment lost 5 bases and the V segment lost 0 bases, leaving 6 bases of the junction unmatched. Germline CDR1 is LGHNT and CDR2 is FRNRAP. The CDR3 totals 15 residues. The CDR3 here is CASGLVSGGKTEAFF. DNA for the CDR3: TGTGCTAGTGGTTTGGTTTCAGGGGGGAAGACTGAAGCTTTCTTT.

V gene TRBV5-1 combines with J gene TRBJ1-1; the D is unclear. Trimming removed 5 bases from V and 4 bases from J, with 18 bases in between. Germline CDR1 SGHRS, CDR2 YFSETQ. The CDR3 has 15 amino acids. CDR3 nucleotides: TGCGCCAGCAGGAACCCCAGTGGTGAGGGCACTGAAGCTTTCTTT. This translates into CASRNPSGEGTEAFF.

This chain joins TRBV4-2 and TRBJ2-7; 9 positions agree with TRBD1. Germline CDR1 LGHNA, CDR2 YNFKEQ. The V gene end was trimmed by 0 bases and the J gene end by 2 bases; junction bases not matched to a gene: 5. CDR3 length equals 16 residues. CDR3 amino acids: CASSQDPGQGAYEQYF. CDR3 nucleotides: TGTGCCAGCAGCCAAGATCCGGGACAGGGAGCCTACGAGCAGTACTTC.

The V and J genes are TRBV29-1 and TRBJ1-2, with 12 bases matching TRBD1. The germline V gene has CDR1 SQVTM and CDR2 ANQGSEA. There are 12 residues in the CDR3. The ends lost 7 bases at V and 7 bases at J; junction bases unmatched: 4. The CDR3 is CSGGQGAAGYTF. Written as DNA, the CDR3 is TGCAGCGGGGGACAGGGGGCGGCTGGCTACACCTTC.

The J gene is TRBJ2-7, the V gene TRBV27, with 8 bases aligning to TRBD1. The CDR3 runs to 13 residues. Germline V lookup: CDR1 MNHEY, CDR2 SMNVEV (reference sequence). The V and J ends lost 6 bases and 3 bases, in that order; junction bases with no gene match: 4. The CDR3: CASSGQGNYEQYF. In DNA, the CDR3 is TGTGCCAGCAGCGGACAGGGAAACTACGAGCAGTACTTC.

There are a few counts of this clone. V and J are TRBV29-1 and TRBJ2-1, with 15 bases matching TRBD2. CDR1 and CDR2 from the germline V gene are SQVTM and ANQGSEA. This CDR3 spans 12 amino acids. The J segment lost 13 bases and the V segment lost 6 bases, leaving 4 bases of the junction unmatched. CDR3 coding DNA: TGCAGCGTGGGACTAGCGGGGGGAGACCAGTTCTTC. Amino acid sequence: CSVGLAGGDQFF.

V usage is TRBV6-1 and J usage is TRBJ2-1, with a possible D match to TRBD2 (5 bases). Per the germline V gene, CDR1 is MNHNS and CDR2 is SASEGT. The CDR3 consists of 14 residues. V lost 3 bases and J lost 0, with 6 bases in between. The CDR3: CASSEGSSYNEQFF. CDR3 DNA sequence: TGTGCCAGCAGTGAGGGGAGCTCCTACAATGAGCAGTTCTTC.

This clone was seen only a few times. The chain recombines TRBV2 with TRBJ1-5; 8 bases are shared with TRBD1. Losses at the gene ends were 4 bases for V and 6 bases for J; bases not matched to a gene: 2. This CDR3 contains 13 residues. CDR1 SNHLY and CDR2 FYNNEI come from the germline V gene. The CDR3 protein is CASSVRGLQPQHF. CDR3 sequence (DNA): TGTGCCAGCAGTGTCAGGGGGCTTCAGCCCCAGCATTTT.

This clone was seen a few times. At one end, the junction sequence differs from germline, possibly due to a read error. The same CDR3 also results from other DNA sequences found in this sample. The chain links TRBV6-5 to TRBJ1-6; no clear D. The CDR3 has 14 residues. The germline V gene encodes CDR1 MNHEY and CDR2 SVGAGI. CDR3 coding DNA: TGTGCCAGCAGTTACGAGGATAGGAATTCACCCCTTCACTTT. Amino acids: CASSYEDRNSPLHF.

This clone was seen a handful of times. V and J are TRBV5-1 and TRBJ1-3, with D possibly TRBD1 on 6 matching bases. This CDR3 is built from 17 residues. Germline V gives CDR1 SGHRS, CDR2 YFSETQ. Trimming shortened V by 2 bases and J by 0 bases, and 15 bases separated the two germline ends. The DNA for the CDR3 is TGCGCCAGCAGCTTAGTACCACAGGGAAGCTCTGGAAACACCATATATTTT. Translated, it gives CASSLVPQGSSGNTIYF.

The chain is built from TRBV5-5 and TRBJ2-7, with TRBD1 matching 9 bases. J was trimmed by 2 bases and V by 2 bases; bases with no gene match: 2. Germline CDR1 and CDR2: SGHKS and YYEKEE (reference sequence). The CDR3 extends over 14 amino acids. The CDR3 nucleotides are TGTGCCAGCAGCTTCGGGACAGGGACCTACGAGCAGTACTTC. This translates into CASSFGTGTYEQYF.

This clone was detected only a few times. V is TRBV4-3 and J is TRBJ2-7, with D perhaps TRBD1 (6 bases). The germline CDR1 and CDR2 sequences are LGHNA and YSLEER. The CDR3 runs 16 residues. Trimming removed 4 bases from V and 0 bases from J, with 16 bases in between. The CDR3 nucleotides are TGCGCCAGCAGCCGGACAGAAAGAAGGAGCTCCTACGAGCAGTACTTC. It specifies CASSRTERRSSYEQYF.

The table lists this clone with a few counts. This sequence joins TRBV5-6 and TRBJ1-5; TRBD1 aligns across 7 bases. The J segment lost 3 bases and the V segment lost 0 bases, leaving 6 bases of the junction unmatched. The V gene's germline CDR1 is SGHDT and CDR2 YYEEEE. This CDR3 has 16 residues. In DNA form, the CDR3 reads TGTGCCAGCAGCTTGGCCGGCAGGGGGTTCAATCAGCCCCAGCATTTT. Translation gives CASSLAGRGFNQPQHF.

This sequence joins TRBV7-6 and TRBJ2-7; 8 bases map to TRBD1. The CDR3 sequence is 15 residues long. J gave up 7 bases and V 5 bases, and 13 bases lay outside the gene matches. CDR1 and CDR2 from the germline V gene are SGHVS and FNYEAQ. The CDR3 DNA follows: TGTGCCAGCAGCCCAGGACAGGGTCCCTCTTGGGAGCAGTACTTC. This translates into CASSPGQGPSWEQYF.